Following are 19 T cell receptor beta chains from one sample sequenced in a study of human T cells and chemical hapten exposure. Using its own MiXCR run on the RACE reads, TCRdb lists one record per CDR3 protein. The sample has 300,000 to 350,000 distinct CDR3 sequences; around 7% are singletons. Regarding time point: patch test 1, 2 weeks after DPC sensitization. As for treatment: therapeutic diphenylcyclopropenone sensitization with weekly scalp DPC. This sample comprised whole blood, obtained in connection with sensitization to the hapten diphenylcyclopropenone (DPC). The receptors here all came from a woman aged 18-29 years with alopecia areata. Some clones in this sample may be carry-over from other donors' samples.

This clonotype was detected only a few times. The V and J genes are TRBV9 and TRBJ2-7; TRBD2 might be the D (5 bases). This CDR3 is 12 amino acids long. Trimming shortened V by 3 bases and J by 5 bases, and 9 bases separated the two germline ends. Looked up from germline, CDR1 is SGDLS and CDR2 is YYNGEE. CDR3 sequence (DNA): TGTGCCAGCAGCGGGAGCGGCAACGAGCAGTACTTC. Translating it yields CASSGSGNEQYF.

This clonotype was found a few times. The chain recombines TRBV3-1 with TRBJ2-2; 8 nucleotides align to TRBD2. The CDR3 extends over 12 amino acids. Germline-derived CDR1 and CDR2 are LGHDT and YNNKEL (reference sequence). V shed 8 bases, J shed 6 bases, and the junction held 2 bases outside the gene matches. The CDR3 region has the DNA TGTGCCAGCGCGGGACTAGCCGGGGAGCTGTTTTTT. Its translation is CASAGLAGELFF.

This clonotype has a count of ten or more. The genes are TRBV10-3 and TRBJ2-7, with D tentatively TRBD1 (6 bases). V lost 5 bases and J 2 bases, leaving 13 bases between the germline ends. CDR1 ENHRY and CDR2 SYGVKD come from the germline V gene. The CDR3 length is 14 residues. CDR3 residues: CAISSARGPYEQYF. The CDR3 nucleotides are TGTGCCATCAGTAGCGCCAGGGGACCCTACGAGCAGTACTTC.

This clonotype was seen a handful of times. The chain has TRBV6-1 and TRBJ1-1, with a possible D match to TRBD1 (5 bases). Germline CDR1 reads MNHNS; CDR2 reads SASEGT. Trimming removed 2 bases from V and 6 bases from J, with 13 bases in between. The length of the CDR3 is 14 residues. The CDR3 region has the DNA TGTGCCAGCAGTGAACTGATTTGGGGCTCTGAAGCTTTCTTT. This gives the protein CASSELIWGSEAFF.

This clonotype was detected only a few times. The genes are TRBV5-1 and TRBJ2-2; TRBD2 matches at 8 bases. V was clipped by 4 bases and J by 2 bases; unmatched bases: 7. The CDR3 is made up of 16 amino acids. The V gene's germline CDR1 is SGHRS and CDR2 YFSETQ. In nucleotides, the CDR3 is TGCGCCAGCAGCCCCCGGGGGGGAGTTAACACCGGGGAGCTGTTTTTT. Protein: CASSPRGGVNTGELFF.

In its sample, this clonotype was seen many times. This rearrangement joins TRBV27 to TRBJ2-1; 12 bases map to TRBD2. This CDR3 comprises 14 residues. In germline, CDR1 is MNHEY, CDR2 SMNVEV (reference sequence). V lost 5 bases and J lost 5; bases outside the gene matches: 1. CDR3: CASSRLAGDNEQFF. CDR3 DNA sequence: TGTGCCAGCAGTCGACTAGCGGGGGACAATGAGCAGTTCTTC.

The chain uses TRBV11-2 and TRBJ1-5; tentatively, D is TRBD1 (5 bases). Trimming took off 4 bases at V and 2 bases at J, with 18 bases between the two ends. Germline CDR1 SGHAT, CDR2 FQNNGV. This CDR3 has 17 residues. The CDR3, as DNA: TGTGCCAGCAGCTCCAGTGGGGGGATATATCGCAATCAGCCCCAGCATTTT. Its translation: CASSSSGGIYRNQPQHF.

This clonotype was counted a few times. V usage is TRBV9 and J usage is TRBJ2-3; D is unresolved. Germline V gives CDR1 SGDLS, CDR2 YYNGEE. Trimming shortened V by 0 bases and J by 0 bases, and 8 bases separated the two germline ends. This CDR3 is built from 15 residues. CDR3 loop: CASSVAVDSTDTQYF. The CDR3 DNA sequence: TGTGCCAGCAGCGTAGCTGTCGACAGCACAGATACGCAGTATTTT.

This clonotype was counted a few times. The chain uses TRBV7-2 and TRBJ2-1; perhaps TRBD2 as D (5 bases). CDR3 length: 12 amino acids. With 5 bases removed from V and 6 bases from J, the gap between germline ends came to 8 bases. Germline-derived CDR1 and CDR2 are SGHTA and FQGNSA. This chain's CDR3 is CASSRTANEQFF. The CDR3 bases are TGTGCCAGCAGCCGGACTGCCAATGAGCAGTTCTTC.

J is TRBJ1-4 and V is TRBV3-1, with D unclear. V was trimmed by 5 bases and J by 8 bases, leaving 9 bases between them. CDR1 is LGHDT, CDR2 YNNKEL, per germline (reference sequence). This CDR3 is 12 amino acids long. The CDR3 protein is CASSARGEKLFF. In DNA form, the CDR3 reads TGTGCCAGCAGCGCAAGAGGGGAAAAACTGTTTTTT.

Many counts were recorded for this clonotype. The genes are TRBV29-1 and TRBJ2-2; no clear D. The CDR3 consists of 14 residues. Trimming left V 6 bases short and J 3 bases short, with 14 bases between. Germline CDR1 and CDR2: SQVTM and ANQGSEA. The CDR3 region is CSVQRGPDTGELFF. Here the CDR3 DNA reads TGCAGCGTGCAGCGAGGTCCCGACACCGGGGAGCTGTTTTTT.

There are a few counts of this clonotype. This rearrangement joins TRBV5-1 to TRBJ2-7; possibly TRBD2 for D (6 bases). The CDR3 loop spans 13 amino acids. V shed 4 bases and J shed 3 bases, with 11 bases lying between them. Germline V gene lookup returns CDR1 SGHRS and CDR2 YFSETQ. DNA of the CDR3: TGCGCCAGCAGCCCCAGGGAGGACTACGAGCAGTACTTC. Residues: CASSPREDYEQYF.

J is TRBJ1-2 and V is TRBV10-3; D perhaps matches TRBD1 (6 bases). Trimming took 0 bases from V and 8 from J, leaving 19 bases between them. This CDR3 spans 16 amino acids. Per the germline V gene, CDR1 is ENHRY and CDR2 is SYGVKD. The CDR3 loop is CAISESLIATGYGYTF. CDR3 sequence (DNA): TGTGCCATCAGTGAGTCGTTGATTGCGACAGGTTACGGCTACACCTTC.

This clonotype was detected ten times or more. Here the CDR3 DNA reads TGTGCCAGCAGTTTCGCCGACGGATTTCCCTACGAGCAGTACTTC. Encoded protein: CASSFADGFPYEQYF. V is TRBV5-4 and J is TRBJ2-7; D is uncertain. V lost 5 bases and J lost 2, with 17 bases in between. CDR1 SGHNT and CDR2 YYREEE come from the germline V gene (reference sequence). This CDR3 has 15 residues.

This clonotype was seen repeatedly, ten times or more. This chain joins TRBV19 and TRBJ1-3; 7 bases line up with TRBD1. CDR1 and CDR2 (germline): LNHDA, SQIVND (reference sequence). V trimming: 9 bases; J trimming: 0 bases; junction bases outside the gene matches: 11. This CDR3 spans 16 amino acids. CDR3 loop: CASRTGQPSSGNTIYF. The CDR3 nucleotides read TGTGCCAGCCGTACGGGACAGCCTTCCTCTGGAAACACCATATATTTT.

This clonotype was found a few times. The chain carries TRBV20-1 and TRBJ1-3; the match to TRBD1 covers 7 bases. From germline, CDR1 is DFQATT and CDR2 SNEGSKA (reference sequence). V lost 6 bases to trimming and J lost 0 bases; unmatched junction nucleotides: 5. The CDR3 has 14 residues. The CDR3 region has the DNA TGCAGTGCCACCTCAGGGGGCTCTGGAAACACCATATATTTT. Protein product: CSATSGGSGNTIYF.

The table lists this clonotype with many counts. DNA for the CDR3: TGTGCCAGCAGTTACGGGGTTACGAGCTCTGGAAACACCATATATTTT. It translates to CASSYGVTSSGNTIYF. The chain has TRBV6-6 and TRBJ1-3; the D is unclear. The CDR3 has 16 residues. Germline V gives CDR1 MNHNY, CDR2 SVGAGI (reference sequence). Trimming removed 2 bases at V and 0 bases at J, with 11 bases between.

This sequence joins TRBV6-5 and TRBJ2-1; no reliable D call. V gave up 0 bases and J gave up 7 bases, with 10 bases separating them. CDR1 MNHEY and CDR2 SVGAGI come from the germline V gene. This CDR3 is built from 14 residues. For the CDR3, the DNA is TGTGCCAGCAGTTACTCCCCCAGAGGAAATGAGCAGTTCTTC. It yields the protein CASSYSPRGNEQFF.

The V and J genes are TRBV7-9 and TRBJ1-1; D ambiguous. V lost 7 bases to trimming and J lost 0 bases, with 9 bases between them. The V gene's germline CDR1 is SEHNR and CDR2 FQNEAQ (reference sequence). This CDR3 is built from 13 residues. The chain's CDR3 is CASKKTMNTEAFF. The DNA of the CDR3 is TGTGCCAGCAAAAAAACAATGAACACTGAAGCTTTCTTT.